One TCR beta chain is described in this entry. Its antigen is undetermined. The sample is drawn from a study of radiotherapy plus CTLA-4 blockade in lung cancer. Some clones are missing from TCRdb's copy, which holds only in-frame ones; the method was immunoSEQ multiplex PCR. The data hold roughly 54,000 clones, with approximately 79% observed a single time. Study results and caveats: Subsequent to radiotherapy plus ipilimumab, tumor-derived TCR clones underwent expansion in blood.

The CDR3 covers 14 residues. V was pared by 0 bases and J by 2 bases, with 7 bases between. Looked up from germline, CDR1 is SGDLS and CDR2 is YYNGEE. The sequence derives from a human donor with non-small cell lung cancer who had a partial response to radiotherapy plus ipilimumab. This chain uses TRBV9 with TRBJ2-3; D unclear. The specimen comprised peripheral blood, sampled from a patient treated with radiotherapy plus ipilimumab. The CDR3 reads CASSVAGSTDTQYF. The DNA for the CDR3 is TGTGCCAGCAGCGTAGCTGGCTCCACAGATACGCAGTATTTT.